Given below is one T cell receptor beta chain in context. Germline V gives CDR1 SGHTA, CDR2 FQGNSA. V lost 5 bases to trimming and J lost 4 bases; unmatched junction nucleotides: 6. The CDR3 sequence is 14 residues long. Clones were sequenced by immunoSEQ multiplex PCR, and TCRdb holds only the in-frame ones, with some missing. Altogether approximately 100,000 clones are present, roughly nine tenths being singletons, with the ten largest covering under 0.95%. The data were taken from a study of PD-L1 blockade in urothelial cancer. This TCR was recovered from a woman of 80 years or more with urothelial cancer. This sample comprised PBMCs, obtained around atezolizumab (anti-PD-L1) treatment. The rearrangement links TRBV7-2 to TRBJ1-2; TRBD1 agrees at 8 bases. CDR3 protein: CASSEGTGFYGYTF. CDR3 DNA: TGTGCCAGCAGCGAGGGGACAGGATTCTATGGCTACACCTTC.